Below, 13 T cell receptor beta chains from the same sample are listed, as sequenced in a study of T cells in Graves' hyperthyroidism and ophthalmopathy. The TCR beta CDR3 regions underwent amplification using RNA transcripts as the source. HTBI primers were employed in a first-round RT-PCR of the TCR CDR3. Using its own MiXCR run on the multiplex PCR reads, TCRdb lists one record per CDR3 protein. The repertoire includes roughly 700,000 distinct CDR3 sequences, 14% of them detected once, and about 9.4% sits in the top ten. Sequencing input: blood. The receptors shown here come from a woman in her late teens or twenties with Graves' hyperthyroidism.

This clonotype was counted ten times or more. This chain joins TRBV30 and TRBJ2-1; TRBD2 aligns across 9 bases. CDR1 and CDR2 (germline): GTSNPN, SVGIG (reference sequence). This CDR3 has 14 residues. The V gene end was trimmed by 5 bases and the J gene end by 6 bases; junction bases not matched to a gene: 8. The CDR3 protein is CAWEPGLAGNEQFF. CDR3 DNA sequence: TGTGCCTGGGAACCGGGACTAGCAGGCAATGAGCAGTTCTTC.

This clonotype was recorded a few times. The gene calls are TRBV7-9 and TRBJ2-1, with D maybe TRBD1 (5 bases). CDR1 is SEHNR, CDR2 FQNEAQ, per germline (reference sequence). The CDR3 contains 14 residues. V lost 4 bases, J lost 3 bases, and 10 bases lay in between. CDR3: CASSSRAGYNEQFF. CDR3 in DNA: TGTGCCAGCAGCTCCAGGGCCGGCTACAATGAGCAGTTCTTC.

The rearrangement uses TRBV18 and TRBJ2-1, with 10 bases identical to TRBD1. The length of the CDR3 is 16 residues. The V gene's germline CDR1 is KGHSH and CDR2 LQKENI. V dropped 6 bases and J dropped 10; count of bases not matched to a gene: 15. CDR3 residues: CASSPEGQGGSGEQFF. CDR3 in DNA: TGTGCCAGCTCGCCGGAAGGACAGGGGGGCTCGGGGGAGCAGTTCTTC.

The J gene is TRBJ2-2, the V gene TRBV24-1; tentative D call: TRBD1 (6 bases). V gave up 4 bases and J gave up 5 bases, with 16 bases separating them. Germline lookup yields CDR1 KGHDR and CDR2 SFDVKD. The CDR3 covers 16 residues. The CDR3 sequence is CATSEPYRDCTGELFF. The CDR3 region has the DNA TGTGCCACCAGTGAACCCTACAGGGATTGTACCGGGGAGCTGTTTTTT.

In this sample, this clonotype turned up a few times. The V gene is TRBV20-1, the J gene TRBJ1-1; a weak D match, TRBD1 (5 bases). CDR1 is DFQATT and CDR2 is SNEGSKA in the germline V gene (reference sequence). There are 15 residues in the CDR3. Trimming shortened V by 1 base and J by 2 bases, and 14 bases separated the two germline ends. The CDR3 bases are TGCAGTGCTAGAGCGGACGGGGGGAGAAACACTGAAGCTTTCTTT. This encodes CSARADGGRNTEAFF.

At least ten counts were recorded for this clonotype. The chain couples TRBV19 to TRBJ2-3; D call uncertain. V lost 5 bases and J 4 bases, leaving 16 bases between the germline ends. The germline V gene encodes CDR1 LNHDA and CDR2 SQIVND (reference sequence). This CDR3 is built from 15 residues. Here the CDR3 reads CASSRKAPGPDTQYF. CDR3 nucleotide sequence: TGTGCCAGTAGTCGGAAGGCGCCCGGCCCAGATACGCAGTATTTT.

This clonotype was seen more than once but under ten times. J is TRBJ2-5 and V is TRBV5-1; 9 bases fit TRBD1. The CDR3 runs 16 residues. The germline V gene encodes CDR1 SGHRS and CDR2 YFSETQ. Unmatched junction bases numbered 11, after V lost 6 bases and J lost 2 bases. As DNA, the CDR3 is TGCGCCAGCACCTCCCGCCCCGGGACAGGGCAAGAGACCCAGTACTTC. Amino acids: CASTSRPGTGQETQYF. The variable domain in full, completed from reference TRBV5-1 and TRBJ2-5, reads KAGVTQTPRYLIKTRGQQVTLSCSPISGHRSVSWYQQTPGQGLQFLFEYFSETQRNKGNFPGRFSGRQFSNSRSEMNVSTLELGDSALYLCASTSRPGTGQETQYFGPGTRLLVL.

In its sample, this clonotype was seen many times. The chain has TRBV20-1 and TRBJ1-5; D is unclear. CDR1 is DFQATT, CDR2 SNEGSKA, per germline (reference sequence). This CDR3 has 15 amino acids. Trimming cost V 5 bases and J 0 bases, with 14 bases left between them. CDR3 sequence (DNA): TGCAGTGCTCTTCGGGGTGCGAGTAGCAATCAGCCCCAGCATTTT. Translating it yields CSALRGASSNQPQHF.

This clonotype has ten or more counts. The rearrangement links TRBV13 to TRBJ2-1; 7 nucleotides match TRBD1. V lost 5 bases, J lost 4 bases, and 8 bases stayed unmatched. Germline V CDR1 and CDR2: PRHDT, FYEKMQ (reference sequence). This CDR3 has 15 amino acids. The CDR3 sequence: CASSPRGRQYNEQFF. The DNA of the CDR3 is TGTGCCAGCAGCCCGAGGGGGCGACAGTACAATGAGCAGTTCTTC.

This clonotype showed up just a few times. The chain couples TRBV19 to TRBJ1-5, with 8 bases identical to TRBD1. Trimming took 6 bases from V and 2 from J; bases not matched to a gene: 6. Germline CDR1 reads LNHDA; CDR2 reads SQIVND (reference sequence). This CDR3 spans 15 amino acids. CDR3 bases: TGTGCCAGTAGAGGGACAGGCCAAGGCAATCAGCCCCAGCATTTT. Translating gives CASRGTGQGNQPQHF.

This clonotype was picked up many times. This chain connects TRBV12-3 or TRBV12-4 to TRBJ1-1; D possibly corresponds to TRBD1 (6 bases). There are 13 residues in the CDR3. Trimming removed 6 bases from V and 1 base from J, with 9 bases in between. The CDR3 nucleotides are TGTGCCAGCAGCAAGACAGGGAACACTGAAGCTTTCTTT. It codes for CASSKTGNTEAFF.

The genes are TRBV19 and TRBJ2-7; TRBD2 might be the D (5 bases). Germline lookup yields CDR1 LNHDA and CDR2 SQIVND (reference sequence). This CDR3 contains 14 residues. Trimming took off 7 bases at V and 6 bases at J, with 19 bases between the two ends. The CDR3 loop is CASTPSGLRPEQYF. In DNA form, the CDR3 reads TGTGCCAGTACTCCGAGCGGCCTACGTCCCGAGCAGTACTTC.

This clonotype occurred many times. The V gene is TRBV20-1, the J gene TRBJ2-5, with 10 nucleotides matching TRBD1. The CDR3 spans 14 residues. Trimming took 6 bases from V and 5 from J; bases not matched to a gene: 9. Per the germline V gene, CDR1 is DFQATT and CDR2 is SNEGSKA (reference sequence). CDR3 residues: CSAVDRGRGETQYF. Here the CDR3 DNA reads TGCAGTGCCGTCGACAGGGGGCGCGGGGAGACCCAGTACTTC.